The clone carrying this T cell receptor beta chain appeared a single time. The CDR3 sequence is 14 residues long. CDR1 is SQVTM and CDR2 is ANQGSEA in the germline V gene. V dropped 6 bases and J dropped 4; count of bases not matched to a gene: 9. This sample stems from a study of technical replicates of blood from a few donors. Repertoires were generated with immunoSEQ multiplex PCR, while TCRdb's copy carries only in-frame clones and drops some. In the table there are approximately 70,000 clones, 80% to 95% of which are singletons. The sequenced sample consisted of T cells isolated from PBMCs. The receptor's source is a human donor in good health. V and J are TRBV29-1 and TRBJ2-3; 8 nucleotides agree with TRBD1. This chain's CDR3 is CSVTPWTGPDTQYF. As DNA, the CDR3 is TGCAGCGTCACTCCGTGGACAGGGCCAGATACGCAGTATTTT.